This TCR beta chain originates from a study of blood T cell repertoires in COVID-19. About the study: Italy, Spain and the United States were the sources of the convalescent and acute COVID-19 samples. PBMCs, B-cell-depleted T cells, or T cells provided the cDNA or gDNA that made up the material.

Germline V gene sequence: CDR1 KGHSH, CDR2 LQKENI. The CDR3 contains 15 residues. Trimming left V 3 bases short and J 7 bases short, with 19 bases between. Original methodology: Reference gene primers were amplified, and this amplification served to estimate nucleated cell counts. The method was immunoSEQ multiplex PCR; TCRdb's version includes in-frame clones alone and lacks a portion of them. That table gives V, J and clone size, and the DNA gave D and trimming. Among around 60,000 clones, roughly four fifths were seen once, and the ten largest hold about 15%. The J gene is TRBJ2-7, the V gene TRBV18, with D maybe TRBD2 (7 bases). Source material: peripheral blood. The sequence came from a man aged 80 or over with acute or convalescent COVID-19. The CDR3 region has the DNA TGTGCCAGCTCACCCCCGTTGGGGGGGGCTAAAGAGCAGTACTTC. Its protein is CASSPPLGGAKEQYF.